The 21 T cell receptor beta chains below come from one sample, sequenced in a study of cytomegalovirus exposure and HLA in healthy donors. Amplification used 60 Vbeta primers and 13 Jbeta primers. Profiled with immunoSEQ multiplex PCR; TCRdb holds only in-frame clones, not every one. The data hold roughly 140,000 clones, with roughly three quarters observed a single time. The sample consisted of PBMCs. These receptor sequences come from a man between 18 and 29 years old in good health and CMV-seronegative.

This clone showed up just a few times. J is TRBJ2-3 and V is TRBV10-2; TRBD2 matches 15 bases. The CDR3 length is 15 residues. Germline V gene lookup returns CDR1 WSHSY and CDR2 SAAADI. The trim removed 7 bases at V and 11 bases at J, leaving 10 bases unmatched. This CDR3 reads CASKEGTSGGWGQYF. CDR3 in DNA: TGCGCCAGCAAAGAAGGGACTAGCGGGGGGTGGGGGCAGTATTTT.

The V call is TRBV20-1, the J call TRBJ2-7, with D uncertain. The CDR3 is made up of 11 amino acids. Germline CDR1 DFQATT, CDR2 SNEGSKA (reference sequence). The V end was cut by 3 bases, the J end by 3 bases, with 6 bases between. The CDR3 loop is CSASSLYEQYF. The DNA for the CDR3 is TGCAGTGCTAGTTCCCTCTACGAGCAGTACTTC.

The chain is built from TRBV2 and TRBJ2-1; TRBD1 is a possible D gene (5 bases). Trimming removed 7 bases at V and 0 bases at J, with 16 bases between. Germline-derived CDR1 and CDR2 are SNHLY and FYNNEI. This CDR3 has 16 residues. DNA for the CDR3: TGTGCCAGCAAGGCCCATGGGGCTAGCTCCTACAATGAGCAGTTCTTC. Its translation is CASKAHGASSYNEQFF. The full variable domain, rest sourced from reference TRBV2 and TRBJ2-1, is EPEVTQTPSHQVTQMGQEVILRCVPISNHLYFYWYRQILGQKVEFLVSFYNNEISEKSEIFDDQFSVERPDGSNFTLKIRSTKLEDSAMYFCASKAHGASSYNEQFFGPGTRLTVL.

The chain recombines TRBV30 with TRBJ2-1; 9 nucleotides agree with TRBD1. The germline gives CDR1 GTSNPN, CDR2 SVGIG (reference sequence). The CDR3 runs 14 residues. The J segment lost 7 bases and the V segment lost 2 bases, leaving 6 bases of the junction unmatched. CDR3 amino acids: CAWSFRDRDNEQFF. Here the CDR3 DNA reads TGTGCCTGGAGTTTCCGGGACAGGGATAATGAGCAGTTCTTC.

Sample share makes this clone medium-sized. This CDR3 is CAIREREKPGELFF. CDR3 nucleotides: TGTGCCATCAGGGAGCGGGAGAAACCCGGGGAGCTGTTTTTT. The rearrangement uses TRBV10-3 and TRBJ2-2, with 8 bases aligning to TRBD2. This CDR3 is built from 14 residues. Losses at the gene ends were 6 bases for V and 6 bases for J; bases not matched to a gene: 6. Germline V gene sequence: CDR1 ENHRY, CDR2 SYGVKD.

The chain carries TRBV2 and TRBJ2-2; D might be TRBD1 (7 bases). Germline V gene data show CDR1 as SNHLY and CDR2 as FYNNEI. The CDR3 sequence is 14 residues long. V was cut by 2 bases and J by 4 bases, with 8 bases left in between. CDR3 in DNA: TGTGCCAGCAGTGAACAGGGGGGCACCGGGGAGCTGTTTTTT. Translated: CASSEQGGTGELFF. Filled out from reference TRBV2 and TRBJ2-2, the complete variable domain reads EPEVTQTPSHQVTQMGQEVILRCVPISNHLYFYWYRQILGQKVEFLVSFYNNEISEKSEIFDDQFSVERPDGSNFTLKIRSTKLEDSAMYFCASSEQGGTGELFFGEGSRLTVL.

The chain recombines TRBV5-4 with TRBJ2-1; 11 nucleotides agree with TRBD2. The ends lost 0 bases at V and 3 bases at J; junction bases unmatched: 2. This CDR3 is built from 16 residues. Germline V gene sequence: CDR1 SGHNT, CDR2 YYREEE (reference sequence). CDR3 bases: TGTGCCAGCAGCTTGGCCGGGACTAGCGGCTACAATGAGCAGTTCTTC. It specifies CASSLAGTSGYNEQFF.

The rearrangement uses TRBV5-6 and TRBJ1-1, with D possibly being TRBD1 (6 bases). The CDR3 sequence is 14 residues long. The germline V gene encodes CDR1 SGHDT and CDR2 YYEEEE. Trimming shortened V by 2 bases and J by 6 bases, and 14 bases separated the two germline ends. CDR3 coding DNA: TGTGCCAGCAGCTTTTTGGGGGAGGGGGCTGAAGCTTTCTTT. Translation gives CASSFLGEGAEAFF.

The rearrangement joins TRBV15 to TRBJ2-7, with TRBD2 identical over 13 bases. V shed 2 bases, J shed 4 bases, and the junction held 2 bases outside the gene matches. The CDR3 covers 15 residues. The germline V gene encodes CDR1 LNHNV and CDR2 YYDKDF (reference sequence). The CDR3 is CATSRWTSGSYEQYF. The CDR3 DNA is TGTGCCACCAGCAGATGGACTAGCGGGAGTTACGAGCAGTACTTC.

CDR3 sequence reads: CASSERLAGETQYF. CDR3 coding DNA: TGTGCCAGCAGTGAAAGACTAGCGGGGGAGACCCAGTACTTC. V and J are TRBV6-1 and TRBJ2-5; 11 positions match TRBD2. Trimming cost V 2 bases and J 5 bases; bases outside gene matches: 1. The CDR3 is made up of 14 amino acids. Per germline, CDR1 MNHNS and CDR2 SASEGT.

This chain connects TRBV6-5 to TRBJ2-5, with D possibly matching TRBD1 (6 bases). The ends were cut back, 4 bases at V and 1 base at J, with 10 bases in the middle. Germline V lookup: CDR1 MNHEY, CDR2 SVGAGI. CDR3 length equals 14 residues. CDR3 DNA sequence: TGTGCCAGCAGTTTCCAGGGGCCCCAAGAGACCCAGTACTTC. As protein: CASSFQGPQETQYF.

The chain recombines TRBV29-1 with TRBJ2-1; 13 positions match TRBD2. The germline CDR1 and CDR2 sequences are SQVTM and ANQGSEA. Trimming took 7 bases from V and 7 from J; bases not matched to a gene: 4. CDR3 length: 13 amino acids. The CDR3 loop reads CSAGLAGANEQFF. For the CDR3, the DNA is TGCAGCGCCGGACTAGCGGGGGCGAATGAGCAGTTCTTC.

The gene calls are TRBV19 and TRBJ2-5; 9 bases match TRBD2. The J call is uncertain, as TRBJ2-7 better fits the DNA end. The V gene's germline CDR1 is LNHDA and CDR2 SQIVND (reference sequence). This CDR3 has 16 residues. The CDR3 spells CASSRLASGVQGEQYF. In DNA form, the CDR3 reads TGTGCCAGTAGTCGTCTTGCTAGCGGGGTTCAGGGCGAGCAGTACTTC.

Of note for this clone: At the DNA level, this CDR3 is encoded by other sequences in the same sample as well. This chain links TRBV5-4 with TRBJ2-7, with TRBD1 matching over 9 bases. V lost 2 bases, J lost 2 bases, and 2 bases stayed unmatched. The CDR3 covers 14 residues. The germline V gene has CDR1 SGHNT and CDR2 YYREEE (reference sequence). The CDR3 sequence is CASSLGDRAYEQYF. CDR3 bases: TGTGCCAGCAGCTTAGGGGACAGGGCCTACGAGCAGTACTTC.

CDR3 sequence (DNA): TGTGCCAGCAGCTCCCAGGGGGGGAACACTGAAGCTTTCTTT. Translation: CASSSQGGNTEAFF. The rearrangement joins TRBV28 to TRBJ1-1, with 7 nucleotides matching TRBD1. V gave up 6 bases and J gave up 1 base; unmatched junction bases: 5. The CDR3 loop spans 14 amino acids. CDR1 is MDHEN and CDR2 is SYDVKM in the germline V gene.

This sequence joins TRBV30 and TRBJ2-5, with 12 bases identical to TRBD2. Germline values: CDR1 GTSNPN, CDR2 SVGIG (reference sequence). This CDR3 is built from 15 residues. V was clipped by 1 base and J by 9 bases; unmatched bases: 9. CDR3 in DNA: TGTGCCTGGAGTGGGACTAGCGGGATGTTTCAGGCCCAGTACTTC. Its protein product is CAWSGTSGMFQAQYF.

The CDR3 coding sequence is TGCAGTGCCCTAGACAGTGCAGGAGCTTTCTTT. Amino acid sequence: CSALDSAGAFF. The chain is built from TRBV20-1 and TRBJ1-1; possible D gene TRBD1, 5 bases. Per germline, CDR1 DFQATT and CDR2 SNEGSKA (reference sequence). This CDR3 has 11 residues. The V end lost 6 bases, the J end lost 10 bases, and 15 bases lay between the germline ends.

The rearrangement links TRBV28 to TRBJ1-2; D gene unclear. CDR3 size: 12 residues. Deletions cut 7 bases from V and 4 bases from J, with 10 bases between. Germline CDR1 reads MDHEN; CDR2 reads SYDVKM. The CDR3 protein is CASMERSYGYTF. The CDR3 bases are TGTGCCAGCATGGAACGGAGCTATGGCTACACCTTC.

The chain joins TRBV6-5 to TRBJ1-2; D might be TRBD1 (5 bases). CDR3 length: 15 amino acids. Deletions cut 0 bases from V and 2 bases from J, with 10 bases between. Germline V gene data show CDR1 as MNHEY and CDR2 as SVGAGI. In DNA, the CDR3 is TGTGCCAGCAGTTACTCGTATGCAGGGAACTATGGCTACACCTTC. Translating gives CASSYSYAGNYGYTF.

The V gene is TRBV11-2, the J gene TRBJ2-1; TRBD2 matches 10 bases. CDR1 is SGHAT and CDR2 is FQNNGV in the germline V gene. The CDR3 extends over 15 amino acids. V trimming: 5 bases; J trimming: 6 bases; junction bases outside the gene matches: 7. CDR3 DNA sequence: TGTGCCAGCAGCCCCAGCGGGAGGGCCTTCAATGAGCAGTTCTTC. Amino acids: CASSPSGRAFNEQFF.

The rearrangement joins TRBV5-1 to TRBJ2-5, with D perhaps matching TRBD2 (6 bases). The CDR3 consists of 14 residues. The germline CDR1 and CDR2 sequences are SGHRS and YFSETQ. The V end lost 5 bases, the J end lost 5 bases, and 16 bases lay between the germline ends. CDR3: CASRLIGGGETQYF. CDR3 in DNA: TGCGCCAGCAGGCTCATCGGGGGTGGGGAGACCCAGTACTTC.